These 31 T cell receptor beta chains came from one sample sequenced in a study of memory CD4+ T cells and cytomegalovirus serostatus. Single viable CD3+CD4+CD8-CD45RO+ cells were sorted as the memory CD4+ T cells. Assay: immunoSEQ multiplex PCR; the TCRdb copy retains only in-frame clones and omits some. Of tens of thousands of clones listed, 70% to 75% are singletons. The sequenced sample consisted of memory CD4+ T cells from blood. These receptors were obtained from an adult in good health and CMV-seropositive.

The rearrangement uses TRBV19 and TRBJ1-1; 7 nucleotides agree with TRBD1. Looked up from germline, CDR1 is LNHDA and CDR2 is SQIVND (reference sequence). CDR3 length: 16 residues. V shed 5 bases, J shed 2 bases, and the junction held 11 bases outside the gene matches. CDR3 region: CASSPRQGIENTEAFF. CDR3 DNA: TGTGCCAGTAGTCCGCGACAGGGAATCGAAAACACTGAAGCTTTCTTT. Variable domain in full (rest from reference TRBV19 and TRBJ1-1): DGGITQSPKYLFRKEGQNVTLSCEQNLNHDAMYWYRQDPGQGLRLIYYSQIVNDFQKGDIAEGYSVSREKKESFPLTVTSAQKNPTAFYLCASSPRQGIENTEAFFGQGTRLTVV.

V and J are TRBV11-2 and TRBJ2-7; TRBD2 agrees at 10 bases. The V segment lost 5 bases and the J segment 0 bases; nucleotides outside the gene matches: 1. The CDR3 totals 14 residues. Per germline, CDR1 SGHAT and CDR2 FQNNGV. CDR3 sequence (DNA): TGTGCCAGCAGCCCTAGCGGGAGCTCCTACGAGCAGTACTTC. Protein product: CASSPSGSSYEQYF.

This clone was seen a few times. The chain is built from TRBV19 and TRBJ1-4, with D possibly being TRBD1 (5 bases). The CDR3 consists of 14 residues. Germline V gene sequence: CDR1 LNHDA, CDR2 SQIVND (reference sequence). V was clipped by 7 bases and J by 6 bases, with 15 bases between them. Here the CDR3 reads CASTIGGGHEKLFF. CDR3 nucleotides: TGTGCCAGTACCATCGGGGGGGGTCATGAAAAACTGTTTTTT.

This clone was counted a single time. The genes are TRBV10-3 and TRBJ2-7, with D maybe TRBD2 (5 bases). The germline V and J ends were trimmed by 2 bases and 1 base, with 9 bases remaining between them. This CDR3 is built from 14 residues. Germline loops: CDR1 ENHRY, CDR2 SYGVKD. CDR3 loop: CAISEPTSSYEQYF. CDR3 sequence (DNA): TGTGCCATCAGTGAGCCAACTAGTTCCTACGAGCAGTACTTC.

The chain links TRBV19 to TRBJ1-5; TRBD1 might be the D (6 bases). CDR3 length equals 17 residues. Germline CDR1 reads LNHDA; CDR2 reads SQIVND (reference sequence). V gave up 6 bases and J gave up 2 bases, with 20 bases separating them. Here the CDR3 DNA reads TGTGCCAGTAGCCCCTTTCGCAGGGGAGGTGGCAATCAGCCCCAGCATTTT. Translated, it gives CASSPFRRGGGNQPQHF.

This rearrangement joins TRBV6-6 to TRBJ2-5; D remains ambiguous. Trimming left V 0 bases short and J 3 bases short, with 14 bases between. Germline CDR1 and CDR2: MNHNY and SVGAGI (reference sequence). There are 16 residues in the CDR3. This CDR3 is CASSYSSEAFKETQYF. The CDR3 coding sequence is TGTGCCAGCAGTTACTCATCCGAGGCATTTAAAGAGACCCAGTACTTC.

V is TRBV7-2 and J is TRBJ1-6, with 8 positions matching TRBD1. Germline-derived CDR1 and CDR2 are SGHTA and FQGNSA. The CDR3 contains 15 residues. With 4 bases clipped from V and 7 bases from J, the junction kept 6 bases outside the gene matches. The CDR3 sequence: CASSSVTGANSPLHF. DNA of the CDR3: TGTGCCAGCAGCTCGGTGACAGGGGCCAATTCACCCCTCCACTTT.

The chain links TRBV6-5 to TRBJ1-2; D is possibly TRBD1 (6 bases). Trimming left V 7 bases short and J 3 bases short, with 15 bases between. This CDR3 spans 14 amino acids. Per the germline V gene, CDR1 is MNHEY and CDR2 is SVGAGI. The CDR3 region has the DNA TGTGCCAGCAAGCACAGGGACTTTTACTATGGCTACACCTTC. Protein sequence: CASKHRDFYYGYTF.

The chain employs TRBV11-3 and TRBJ2-2; 12 nucleotides line up with TRBD2. Trimming at V came to 5 bases and at J to 7 bases, leaving 11 bases not matched to a gene. CDR3 size: 17 residues. Germline CDR1 reads SGHNT; CDR2 reads YENEEA. Written as DNA, the CDR3 is TGTGCCAGCAGCCCAGGACTAGCGGGGAGCCCAGACGGGGAGCTGTTTTTT. Its translation: CASSPGLAGSPDGELFF.

The chain links TRBV13 to TRBJ2-3; TRBD2 matches 10 bases. From germline, CDR1 is PRHDT and CDR2 FYEKMQ (reference sequence). This CDR3 comprises 16 residues. J was trimmed by 2 bases and V by 5 bases; bases with no gene match: 7. The CDR3 bases are TGTGCCAGCAGCCCGGAGCGGGGGGGCAACACAGATACGCAGTATTTT. Its translation is CASSPERGGNTDTQYF.

The rearrangement links TRBV12-2 to TRBJ1-4. TRBV12-2 is deemed a pseudogene. This CDR3 has 18 residues. Here the CDR3 reads CASRLVTLEGNNRRKLFF. CDR3 nucleotides: TGTGCAAGTCGCTTAGTGACCTTGGAGGGGAACAATAGACGAAAACTGTTTTTT.

The gene calls are TRBV5-1 and TRBJ2-7; 11 nucleotides line up with TRBD2. The CDR3 totals 18 residues. Germline V CDR1 and CDR2: SGHRS, YFSETQ. J was trimmed by 1 base and V by 0 bases; bases with no gene match: 9. CDR3 nucleotide sequence: TGCGCCAGCAGCTTGGCCATTAGCGGGGGGGTTCAGTCCTACGAGCAGTACTTC. This sequence encodes CASSLAISGGVQSYEQYF.

This chain connects TRBV5-1 to TRBJ1-1; weak D call: TRBD1 (6 bases). V was pared by 3 bases and J by 0 bases, with 18 bases between. Germline CDR1 reads SGHRS; CDR2 reads YFSETQ. The CDR3 has 17 residues. The CDR3 here is CASSSPGRGTMNTEAFF. The CDR3, as DNA: TGCGCCAGCAGCTCCCCGGGGAGGGGGACGATGAACACTGAAGCTTTCTTT.

CDR3 nucleotide sequence: TGTGCCAGCTCACCACCTAGCGGGTTCAATGAGCAGTTCTTC. Translated, it gives CASSPPSGFNEQFF. This chain uses TRBV18 with TRBJ2-1, with TRBD2 matching over 7 bases. Germline V gene sequence: CDR1 KGHSH, CDR2 LQKENI. The CDR3 totals 14 residues. V trimming: 0 bases; J trimming: 6 bases; junction bases outside the gene matches: 2.

CDR3 amino acids: CASTKGGAGRAFF. For the CDR3, the DNA is TGTGCCAGCACCAAAGGGGGGGCAGGTAGAGCTTTCTTT. V usage is TRBV6-5 and J usage is TRBJ1-1, with D maybe TRBD1 (6 bases). CDR1 is MNHEY, CDR2 SVGAGI, per germline. The V end lost 7 bases, the J end lost 10 bases, and 19 bases lay between the germline ends. This CDR3 is 13 amino acids long.

V and J are TRBV7-6 and TRBJ1-4, with D possibly TRBD1 on 5 matching bases. Trimming cost V 3 bases and J 2 bases, with 7 bases left between them. CDR1 is SGHVS, CDR2 FNYEAQ, per germline. CDR3 length: 14 residues. DNA for the CDR3: TGTGCCAGCAGCTTGGGGGTTACTAATGAAAAACTGTTTTTT. It specifies CASSLGVTNEKLFF. Together with reference TRBV7-6 and TRBJ1-4, the CDR3 gives the full variable domain: GAGVSQSPRYKVTKRGQDVALRCDPISGHVSLYWYRQALGQGPEFLTYFNYEAQQDKSGLPNDRFSAERPEGSISTLTIQRTEQRDSAMYRCASSLGVTNEKLFFGSGTQLSVL.

The V gene is TRBV7-8, the J gene TRBJ2-4, with 9 nucleotides matching TRBD1. Germline V CDR1 and CDR2: SGHVS, FQNEAQ. V trimming: 5 bases; J trimming: 5 bases; junction bases outside the gene matches: 4. This CDR3 comprises 14 residues. CDR3 residues: CASSPRDRENIQYF. In DNA, the CDR3 is TGTGCCAGCAGCCCACGGGACAGGGAAAACATTCAGTACTTC.

The chain is built from TRBV5-1 and TRBJ2-7, with D perhaps assigned TRBD1 or TRBD2 (6 bases each). This CDR3 region has 16 residues. Germline assignment: CDR1 SGHRS and CDR2 YFSETQ. V was clipped by 4 bases and J by 2 bases, with 19 bases between them. CDR3 DNA sequence: TGCGCCAGCAGCCACGGAGGGGGGACGGCCACCTACGAGCAGTACTTC. Translating gives CASSHGGGTATYEQYF.

The chain is built from TRBV23-1 and TRBJ2-4, with D possibly TRBD1 on 6 matching bases. TRBV23-1 is an open reading frame, and its role is uncertain. CDR3 length equals 14 residues. V lost 0 bases and J lost 7, with 10 bases in between. This chain's CDR3 is CASSQSGGENIQYF. In nucleotides, the CDR3 is TGCGCCAGCAGTCAATCAGGGGGTGAGAACATTCAGTACTTC.

This clone was seen a single time. The chain uses TRBV2 and TRBJ1-2; 8 nucleotides align to TRBD1. The CDR3 has 14 amino acids. V shed 4 bases, J shed 6 bases, and the junction held 7 bases outside the gene matches. The V gene's germline CDR1 is SNHLY and CDR2 FYNNEI. CDR3 in DNA: TGTGCCAGCAGTGGACAGGGGAGTTCGGATGGCTACACCTTC. Protein sequence: CASSGQGSSDGYTF.

This clone was counted between two and nine times. The chain uses TRBV5-1 and TRBJ2-1; TRBD2 agrees at 10 bases. Trimming took 0 bases from V and 3 from J; bases not matched to a gene: 3. The germline gives CDR1 SGHRS, CDR2 YFSETQ. This CDR3 comprises 16 residues. The CDR3, as DNA: TGCGCCAGCAGCTTGGACACTAGCGGGGACTACAATGAGCAGTTCTTC. It codes for CASSLDTSGDYNEQFF.

The V gene is TRBV19, the J gene TRBJ1-1, with D perhaps TRBD1 (6 bases). Germline CDR1 LNHDA, CDR2 SQIVND (reference sequence). The germline V and J ends were trimmed by 4 bases and 1 base, with 7 bases remaining between them. The CDR3 totals 13 residues. The CDR3 reads CASSTQGNTEAFF. Here the CDR3 DNA reads TGTGCCAGTAGTACACAGGGGAACACTGAAGCTTTCTTT.

The chain recombines TRBV27 with TRBJ2-3, with D hard to call. Looked up from germline, CDR1 is MNHEY and CDR2 is SMNVEV (reference sequence). Trimming removed 7 bases from V and 1 base from J, with 12 bases in between. The CDR3 length is 14 residues. CDR3 nucleotide sequence: TGTGCCAGCAATGGTTTGGCGGGCACAGATACGCAGTATTTT. It translates to CASNGLAGTDTQYF.

This chain joins TRBV11-3 and TRBJ1-1; D not resolved. Germline-derived CDR1 and CDR2 are SGHNT and YENEEA. V was cut by 1 base and J by 1 base, with 4 bases left in between. The CDR3 consists of 13 residues. CDR3 nucleotide sequence: TGTGCCAGCAGCTTAGGACAGAACACTGAAGCTTTCTTT. Its protein product is CASSLGQNTEAFF.

As to this clone: Compared with germline, one end of the junction differs, possibly owing to a read error. The V gene is TRBV7-7, the J gene TRBJ1-1, with a possible D match to TRBD1 (5 bases). The CDR3 spans 16 residues. In germline, CDR1 is SSHAT, CDR2 FNYEAQ (reference sequence). The DNA for the CDR3 is TGTGCTAGCAGCTATCTATGGCGGGACGGTAACACTGAAGCTTTCTTT. Protein: CASSYLWRDGNTEAFF.

This clone came up once. The chain is built from TRBV7-2 and TRBJ2-3; a possible D gene is TRBD1 (6 bases). V lost 5 bases to trimming and J lost 0 bases, with 9 bases between them. CDR1 is SGHTA and CDR2 is FQGNSA in the germline V gene. The CDR3 covers 14 residues. Written as DNA, the CDR3 is TGTGCCAGCAGCCCTGGGGGCAGCACAGATACGCAGTATTTT. Its protein product is CASSPGGSTDTQYF.

V and J are TRBV7-2 and TRBJ2-5; D uncertain. Per germline, CDR1 SGHTA and CDR2 FQGNSA. Trimming removed 2 bases from V and 2 bases from J, with 12 bases in between. The CDR3 runs to 15 residues. This CDR3 is CASSLLGLNQETQYF. The CDR3 nucleotides read TGTGCCAGCAGCTTACTAGGCTTAAATCAAGAGACCCAGTACTTC.

The chain recombines TRBV11-2 with TRBJ2-2; no clear D. The V and J ends lost 5 bases and 1 base respectively, with 8 bases between them. Looked up from germline, CDR1 is SGHAT and CDR2 is FQNNGV. This CDR3 has 14 residues. CDR3 protein: CASSPRGNTGELFF. The CDR3 DNA follows: TGTGCCAGCAGCCCTCGAGGGAACACCGGGGAGCTGTTTTTT.

This clone appeared a single time. This chain joins TRBV11-1 and TRBJ2-5; 9 bases fit TRBD1. The CDR3 totals 13 residues. V lost 5 bases, J lost 5 bases, and 3 bases stayed unmatched. Germline assignment: CDR1 SGHAT and CDR2 FQDESV (reference sequence). The chain's CDR3 is CASSPDRGETQYF. The CDR3 bases are TGTGCCAGCAGCCCGGACAGGGGTGAGACCCAGTACTTC.

This clone was observed a single time. This sequence joins TRBV6-1 and TRBJ2-2, with TRBD2 matching over 9 bases. Germline trimming cut 4 bases from V and 7 bases from J; bases unmatched to any gene: 4. Germline CDR1 reads MNHNS; CDR2 reads SASEGT. The CDR3 is made up of 14 amino acids. CDR3 DNA sequence: TGTGCCAGCAGTGCTCTAGCGGGGAACGGGGAGCTGTTTTTT. Protein sequence: CASSALAGNGELFF.

The chain has TRBV4-3 and TRBJ2-3; 7 bases line up with TRBD2. This CDR3 region has 16 residues. V trimming: 3 bases; J trimming: 1 base; junction bases outside the gene matches: 7. Germline V gene data show CDR1 as LGHNA and CDR2 as YSLEER. CDR3 residues: CASSQNSGGGTDTQYF. For the CDR3, the DNA is TGCGCCAGCAGCCAGAATTCGGGGGGTGGCACAGATACGCAGTATTTT.